The TCR beta chain under discussion was sequenced for a study of shared clonotypes between healthy human individuals. The data were produced by immunoSEQ multiplex PCR, yet TCRdb's version contains in-frame clones alone and is incomplete. Here the sample spans over 2 million clones, 85% to 95% being singletons. This clone was recorded only once. The TCR originated in a man younger than 35 in good health. Some clones in this sample may be carry-over from other donors' samples. The specimen was naive CD4+ T cells from PBMCs. Subset given: CD45RA+ positively selected.

The CDR3 nucleotides are TGTGCCAGCTCACCATTCCAAGCGGGAGGGGACGATGAGCAGTTCTTC. It translates to CASSPFQAGGDDEQFF. The chain carries TRBV18 and TRBJ2-1; 10 bases fit TRBD2. V was pared by 2 bases and J by 8 bases, with 9 bases of the junction left unmatched. This CDR3 has 16 amino acids. Germline V gives CDR1 KGHSH, CDR2 LQKENI.